This TCR beta chain stems from a study of regulatory T cells in long-lasting Graves disease. Construction of the TCR beta libraries employed iRepertoire HTBI primers in conjunction with Arm-PCR of CDR3 regions. TCRdb reprocessed the multiplex PCR reads via MiXCR and lists one record per CDR3 protein. The sample includes under 300,000 distinct CDR3 sequences, about 19% seen only once; the top ten take 14%. This clonotype has ten or more counts. Time point of the sample: newly diagnosed GD, antithyroid drugs for less than 3 months. PBMC-derived RNA was used for the TCR library. EDTA tubes were used for drawing around 9 milliliters of peripheral blood. The TCR was taken from a female donor with Graves disease. The source material was peripheral blood mononuclear cells (PBMCs), sampled at new diagnosis, from a patient treated with antithyroid drugs.

CDR3 loop: CASRGTITDTQYF. CDR3 coding DNA: TGTGCCAGCCGGGGGACCATCACAGATACGCAGTATTTT. J is TRBJ2-3 and V is TRBV28, with a possible D match to TRBD2 (6 bases). CDR1 and CDR2 (germline): MDHEN, SYDVKM. The CDR3 has 13 amino acids. V was shortened by 8 bases and J by 2 bases, with 11 bases between the two germline ends.